Listed here is a single T cell receptor (beta chain). The antigen is not known. This could be a read error, since a much larger clone is one nucleotide away. There are 16 residues in the CDR3. It was unsorted whole blood that yielded blood RNA, and germline DNA was also extracted. Chronic HBV infection was present in the patients, who were treatment-naive. The sample belongs to a study of tumor-infiltrating lymphocytes in primary liver carcinoma. TCR beta cDNA came from approximately 490 ng total RNA, primed with a constant-region primer. Slightly modified ARM-PCR, run as three nested multiplex PCR rounds, produced the TCR beta libraries. TRBV1-TRBV30 forward and Cbeta reverse primers drove the first two roughly 10-cycle rounds. TCRdb used MiXCR to reprocess the multiplex PCR reads, holding one entry per CDR3 protein. The sample holds 320,000 or so distinct CDR3 sequences; less than 75% are singletons and the top ten take more than 8.5%.

General study points: Tumor top-250-clone fraction significantly exceeded that of blood (p = 0.039). Because of bulk unsorted sampling, CD4+ and CD8+ repertoires were not subjected to comparison. Compared with tumor region pairs, tumor-adjacent and tumor-blood pairs overlapped less.

This chain joins TRBV12-3 or TRBV12-4 and TRBJ2-2, with 9 nucleotides matching TRBD2. Specimen: peripheral blood. This receptor was identified in a man between 35 and 55 years old with primary liver carcinoma and hepatitis B virus infection. The CDR3 DNA reads as TGTGGCACAGGGCGGCATAGCGGGAGTGGGACCGGGGAGCTGTTTTTT. Translation gives CGTGRHSGSGTGELFF.